This T cell receptor (beta chain) appears in the sequencing data of a study of T cell changes during pregnancy in multiple sclerosis. The germline gives CDR1 GTSNPN, CDR2 SVGIG (reference sequence). This CDR3 has 13 residues. The germline V and J ends were trimmed by 6 bases and 6 bases, with 15 bases remaining between them. Repertoires were generated with immunoSEQ multiplex PCR, while TCRdb's copy carries only in-frame clones and drops some. The table shows about 69,000 clones, with approximately 90% occurring only once. This sequence was found in a female donor with multiple sclerosis, enrolled in a pregnancy study. The rearrangement joins TRBV30 to TRBJ2-1, with a weak D call TRBD1 (6 bases). The sequences come from peripheral blood, collected in the third trimester of pregnancy. The CDR3 bases are TGTGCCTGCACAGGGTCATTGGTCAATGAGCAGTTCTTC. As protein: CACTGSLVNEQFF. Filled out from reference TRBV30 and TRBJ2-1, the complete variable domain reads SQTIHQWPATLVQPVGSPLSLECTVEGTSNPNLYWYRQAAGRGLQLLFYSVGIGQISSEVPQNLSASRPQDRQFILSSKKLLLSDSGFYLCACTGSLVNEQFFGPGTRLTVL.